There are a few counts of the clone carrying this T cell receptor (beta chain). The antigen remains unidentified. The record originates from a study of cytomegalovirus exposure and HLA in healthy donors. Study outcomes and limitations: In a later analysis, DRB1 alleles had the most associated TCRs; HLA-C alleles the fewest. Segments of the TCR beta V type were, in most cases, productive about 90% or about 30% of the time in an earlier analysis.

PCR was performed using 60 Vbeta and 13 Jbeta primers. Clones were read by immunoSEQ multiplex PCR, and TCRdb kept only the in-frame ones, dropping some. Among about 160,000 clones listed, over 80% were seen once. Per the germline V gene, CDR1 is SGHVS and CDR2 is FQNEAQ. Trimming cost V 5 bases and J 1 base; bases outside gene matches: 9. The length of the CDR3 is 17 residues. The clonotype comes from a male donor in good health and CMV-seropositive. Sequencing input: PBMCs. The V call is TRBV7-8, the J call TRBJ2-5, with 11 bases that match TRBD2. CDR3 nucleotide sequence: TGTGCCAGCAGCCCCGGACTAGCGGGCAAGATCCAAGAGACCCAGTACTTC. It is translated as CASSPGLAGKIQETQYF.